These 27 T cell receptor beta chains came from one sample sequenced in a study of T-cell memory formation after mild COVID-19 (TCRdb year 2021). The library was prepared using 5' RACE. This sample was sequenced with an Illumina NovaSeq 6000. TCRdb passed the public sequencing reads through fastp at Q25 and MiXCR, retaining productive beta sequences. Rows with a matching CDR3 protein are joined into one entry that keeps the most common DNA and genes. The sample includes fewer than 400,000 distinct CDR3 sequences, with roughly 15% observed a single time. Around a fifth of the sample lies in the top ten. Source material: PBMCs or a T cell subset sorted from them (not recorded which). The source of these receptors is a man between 18 and 29 years old who had mild COVID-19 (a few samples of this study predate the infection). The sample titles of this study are shuffled in the database, so cell type and time point are left out; the donor was told from shared clones.

This clonotype was observed a handful of times. The chain is built from TRBV10-3 and TRBJ1-1, with a tentative D call TRBD1 (6 bases). V lost 6 bases to trimming and J lost 5 bases, with 13 bases between them. The CDR3 is made up of 13 amino acids. Germline CDR1 ENHRY, CDR2 SYGVKD. This chain's CDR3 is CAIRSEGGTEAFF. The CDR3 DNA reads TGTGCCATCAGGTCCGAGGGGGGGACTGAAGCTTTCTTT.

The V gene is TRBV6-6, the J gene TRBJ2-7; D tentatively reads TRBD1 or TRBD2 (5 bases each). CDR1 MNHNY and CDR2 SVGAGI come from the germline V gene (reference sequence). The V end was cut by 6 bases, the J end by 6 bases, with 21 bases between. CDR3 size: 15 residues. The DNA of the CDR3 is TGTGCCAGCAGACAGAGGGACCCCCTGCGAGGCGAGCAGTACGTC. Its translation is CASRQRDPLRGEQYV.

Only a few counts were recorded for this clonotype. The rearrangement joins TRBV19 to TRBJ1-1, with a possible D match to TRBD1 (5 bases). The V gene lost 6 bases and the J gene lost 6 bases, with 17 bases spanning the gap. CDR1 and CDR2 from the germline V gene are LNHDA and SQIVND (reference sequence). CDR3 length: 14 residues. CDR3: CASRIYALGAEAFF. Here the CDR3 DNA reads TGTGCCAGTAGGATCTATGCATTGGGGGCTGAAGCTTTCTTT.

This CDR3 is CAGQPSPDISYNEQFF. CDR3 bases: TGTGCCGGCCAGCCCTCCCCGGACATCTCCTACAATGAGCAGTTCTTC. The rearrangement links TRBV6-5 to TRBJ2-1, with TRBD1 as a possible D gene (5 bases). Germline V gene data show CDR1 as MNHEY and CDR2 as SVGAGI. This CDR3 is 16 amino acids long. The V and J ends lost 11 bases and 0 bases respectively, with 20 bases between them.

In its sample, this clonotype was seen many times. The CDR3 bases are TGTGCCAGCAGGACTAGCGCCTCGTACCAAGAGACCCAGTACTTC. Protein product: CASRTSASYQETQYF. The chain employs TRBV6-1 and TRBJ2-5; TRBD2 matches 8 bases. CDR1 is MNHNS and CDR2 is SASEGT in the germline V gene. Trimming removed 6 bases from V and 0 bases from J; junction bases left unmatched: 6. The CDR3 totals 15 residues.

This clonotype came up a few times. The rearrangement joins TRBV6-5 to TRBJ2-2, with D maybe TRBD1 (5 bases). The germline V gene has CDR1 MNHEY and CDR2 SVGAGI. CDR3 length: 16 amino acids. V was cut by 5 bases and J by 2 bases, with 15 bases left in between. The CDR3 DNA reads as TGTGCCAGCAGTCAGGGCAGGACGATAAACACCGGGGAGCTGTTTTTT. It specifies CASSQGRTINTGELFF.

This clonotype was observed a few times. V and J are TRBV4-3 and TRBJ1-4; the D is unclear. V gave up 3 bases and J gave up 4 bases, with 12 bases separating them. The CDR3 covers 15 residues. CDR1 is LGHNA and CDR2 is YSLEER in the germline V gene. The CDR3 DNA reads as TGCGCCAGCAGCCAGGTCCAAGCCTTTAATGAAAAACTGTTTTTT. It codes for CASSQVQAFNEKLFF.

This chain joins TRBV5-1 and TRBJ2-5; 7 positions match TRBD2. V gave up 3 bases and J gave up 3 bases; unmatched junction bases: 5. CDR1 and CDR2 from the germline V gene are SGHRS and YFSETQ. The CDR3 has 14 amino acids. CDR3: CASSSYGLEETQYF. DNA of the CDR3: TGCGCCAGCAGCTCCTACGGACTAGAAGAGACCCAGTACTTC.

The chain uses TRBV5-6 and TRBJ2-5; TRBD1 aligns across 8 bases. The CDR3 has 14 residues. The V gene's germline CDR1 is SGHDT and CDR2 YYEEEE. Germline trimming cut 9 bases from V and 5 bases from J; bases unmatched to any gene: 12. CDR3: CATTGQDNYETQYF. The CDR3 coding sequence is TGTGCCACTACGGGACAGGATAATTACGAGACCCAGTACTTC.

The chain is built from TRBV4-1 and TRBJ1-1; 7 bases agree with TRBD1. The germline gives CDR1 MGHRA, CDR2 YSYEKL. The V segment lost 1 base and the J segment 10 bases; nucleotides outside the gene matches: 6. The CDR3 runs to 13 residues. CDR3 region: CASSQVHRGTAFF. The CDR3 DNA reads TGCGCCAGCAGCCAAGTGCACAGGGGAACAGCTTTCTTT.

The rearrangement uses TRBV5-1 and TRBJ1-1; D uncertain. CDR3 length equals 18 residues. V lost 3 bases and J lost 1, with 22 bases in between. Germline-derived CDR1 and CDR2 are SGHRS and YFSETQ. CDR3 DNA: TGCGCCAGCAGCTACGACTCCCGGGTCCCTCAGAGGAACACTGAAGCTTTCTTT. Protein sequence: CASSYDSRVPQRNTEAFF.

The chain couples TRBV3-1 to TRBJ2-3; weak D call: TRBD1 (5 bases). The CDR3 extends over 17 amino acids. The germline V and J ends were trimmed by 0 bases and 6 bases, with 19 bases remaining between them. The V gene's germline CDR1 is LGHDT and CDR2 YNNKEL (reference sequence). The CDR3: CASSQEVGAVSPDTQYF. CDR3 sequence (DNA): TGTGCCAGCAGCCAAGAGGTTGGGGCGGTCTCGCCGGATACGCAGTATTTT.

This clonotype has only a few counts. The V and J genes are TRBV5-1 and TRBJ2-1, with D unclear. The CDR3 extends over 13 amino acids. CDR1 SGHRS and CDR2 YFSETQ come from the germline V gene. Between the trimmed V and J ends, which lost 0 bases and 8 bases, there was a span of 9 bases. CDR3 in DNA: TGCGCCAGCAGCTTGGGCGGTTTCGATGAGCAGTTCTTC. It encodes CASSLGGFDEQFF.

V is TRBV29-1 and J is TRBJ2-5, with D tentatively TRBD1 (5 bases). V shed 3 bases and J shed 5 bases, with 16 bases lying between them. CDR3 length: 14 amino acids. Germline V lookup: CDR1 SQVTM, CDR2 ANQGSEA. This CDR3 is CSVEVKGSGETQYF. Written as DNA, the CDR3 is TGCAGCGTTGAGGTTAAGGGGTCAGGGGAGACCCAGTACTTC. Complete variable domain (other parts from reference TRBV29-1 and TRBJ2-5): SAVISQKPSRDICQRGTSLTIQCQVDSQVTMMFWYRQQPGQSLTLIATANQGSEATYESGFVIDKFPISRPNLTFSTLTVSNMSPEDSSIYLCSVEVKGSGETQYFGPGTRLLVL.

The chain recombines TRBV10-3 with TRBJ2-1; 7 positions agree with TRBD2. CDR1 is ENHRY, CDR2 SYGVKD, per germline. This CDR3 has 15 amino acids. Losses at the gene ends were 6 bases for V and 3 bases for J; bases not matched to a gene: 8. CDR3 DNA sequence: TGTGCCATCAGGGGAGCGGGGCCGGTCTACAATGAGCAGTTCTTC. This codes for CAIRGAGPVYNEQFF.

In its sample, this clonotype was seen many times. The chain combines TRBV5-1 with TRBJ2-1; D gene ambiguous. The CDR3 has 13 amino acids. Trimming removed 0 bases at V and 8 bases at J, with 9 bases between. Germline V lookup: CDR1 SGHRS, CDR2 YFSETQ. CDR3 amino acids: CASSLALSDEQFF. The CDR3 nucleotides are TGCGCCAGCAGCTTGGCCTTGAGCGATGAGCAGTTCTTC.

In this sample, this clonotype turned up a few times. The chain carries TRBV18 and TRBJ2-1; D tentatively fits TRBD1 or TRBD2 (5 bases each). Germline values: CDR1 KGHSH, CDR2 LQKENI. The CDR3 contains 15 residues. V shed 4 bases and J shed 4 bases, with 14 bases lying between them. CDR3 sequence reads: CASSQSGGVYNEQFF. The CDR3 DNA reads as TGTGCCAGCTCACAGTCTGGGGGAGTATACAATGAGCAGTTCTTC.

This clonotype was observed many times. The chain is built from TRBV6-6 and TRBJ1-1; D is possibly TRBD1 (6 bases). The CDR3 runs to 13 residues. Trimming stripped 11 bases from V and 0 bases from J, with 13 bases between. The V gene's germline CDR1 is MNHNY and CDR2 SVGAGI (reference sequence). CDR3 sequence (DNA): TGTGCCGTGTTCAGGGGCATGAACACTGAAGCTTTCTTT. The encoded protein is CAVFRGMNTEAFF.

A few counts support this clonotype. The chain carries TRBV20-1 and TRBJ1-6, with a possible D match to TRBD1 (6 bases). This CDR3 is 13 amino acids long. In germline, CDR1 is DFQATT, CDR2 SNEGSKA (reference sequence). Trimming shortened V by 4 bases and J by 8 bases, and 12 bases separated the two germline ends. The CDR3 nucleotides read TGCAGTGCTAAGGGGGGGGCGGATTCACCCCTCCACTTT. Amino acid sequence: CSAKGGADSPLHF.

The chain carries TRBV6-2 or TRBV6-3 and TRBJ1-1; 10 bases align to TRBD1. This CDR3 spans 17 amino acids. The V and J ends lost 7 bases and 1 base, in that order; junction bases with no gene match: 12. CDR1 is MNHEY, CDR2 SVGEGT, per germline. This chain's CDR3 is CASTRDRGHLGNTEAFF. The CDR3 DNA reads as TGTGCCAGCACCAGGGACAGGGGCCACCTAGGGAACACTGAAGCTTTCTTT.

The chain combines TRBV20-1 with TRBJ2-3; 8 bases map to TRBD1. Trimming took 3 bases from V and 5 from J; bases not matched to a gene: 10. Germline V CDR1 and CDR2: DFQATT, SNEGSKA (reference sequence). This CDR3 is 15 amino acids long. The CDR3 nucleotides read TGCAGTGCTAGGGACAGGGTTTTTCCTTTAGATACGCAGTATTTT. It translates to CSARDRVFPLDTQYF.

The V call is TRBV19, the J call TRBJ1-6; D gene ambiguous. The CDR3 spans 13 residues. Germline V gives CDR1 LNHDA, CDR2 SQIVND (reference sequence). The V end lost 5 bases, the J end lost 7 bases, and 9 bases lay between the germline ends. The CDR3 nucleotides read TGTGCCAGTAGTCACGGGAGGAATTCACCCCTCCACTTT. It specifies CASSHGRNSPLHF.

This clonotype was detected many times. The chain joins TRBV5-1 to TRBJ2-4; no reliable D call. Per the germline V gene, CDR1 is SGHRS and CDR2 is YFSETQ. Trimming shortened V by 3 bases and J by 0 bases, and 13 bases separated the two germline ends. CDR3 length: 16 amino acids. The CDR3 here is CASSYNKDLAKNIQYF. The CDR3 DNA follows: TGCGCCAGCAGCTATAACAAGGATCTAGCCAAAAACATTCAGTACTTC.

The chain uses TRBV7-2 and TRBJ2-7; 8 bases agree with TRBD2. Germline lookup yields CDR1 SGHTA and CDR2 FQGNSA. The length of the CDR3 is 14 residues. The ends lost 1 base at V and 6 bases at J; junction bases unmatched: 5. The CDR3 region is CASSLGRGGFEQYF. In nucleotides, the CDR3 is TGTGCCAGCAGCTTAGGACGGGGGGGTTTCGAGCAGTACTTC.

This chain uses TRBV29-1 with TRBJ2-3; D uncertain. Germline V CDR1 and CDR2: SQVTM, ANQGSEA. V lost 6 bases and J lost 4, with 17 bases in between. The CDR3 spans 14 residues. The CDR3 is CSVYFTLRADTQYF. The CDR3 DNA reads TGCAGCGTCTACTTCACCTTACGGGCAGATACGCAGTATTTT.

The chain recombines TRBV6-5 with TRBJ1-2; TRBD1 matches 7 bases. The junction had 5 bases not matched to a gene; V was cut back by 2 bases and J by 8 bases. The CDR3 totals 13 residues. CDR1 is MNHEY and CDR2 is SVGAGI in the germline V gene. For the CDR3, the DNA is TGTGCCAGCAGTTACCAGAACAGGGGAGGCTACACCTTC. Protein product: CASSYQNRGGYTF.

This chain joins TRBV5-6 and TRBJ2-1; D is unresolved. The CDR3 contains 13 residues. Trimming left V 3 bases short and J 4 bases short, with 8 bases between. The germline V gene has CDR1 SGHDT and CDR2 YYEEEE. The CDR3 here is CASSSATYNEQFF. The DNA for the CDR3 is TGTGCCAGCAGCTCGGCCACTTACAATGAGCAGTTCTTC.